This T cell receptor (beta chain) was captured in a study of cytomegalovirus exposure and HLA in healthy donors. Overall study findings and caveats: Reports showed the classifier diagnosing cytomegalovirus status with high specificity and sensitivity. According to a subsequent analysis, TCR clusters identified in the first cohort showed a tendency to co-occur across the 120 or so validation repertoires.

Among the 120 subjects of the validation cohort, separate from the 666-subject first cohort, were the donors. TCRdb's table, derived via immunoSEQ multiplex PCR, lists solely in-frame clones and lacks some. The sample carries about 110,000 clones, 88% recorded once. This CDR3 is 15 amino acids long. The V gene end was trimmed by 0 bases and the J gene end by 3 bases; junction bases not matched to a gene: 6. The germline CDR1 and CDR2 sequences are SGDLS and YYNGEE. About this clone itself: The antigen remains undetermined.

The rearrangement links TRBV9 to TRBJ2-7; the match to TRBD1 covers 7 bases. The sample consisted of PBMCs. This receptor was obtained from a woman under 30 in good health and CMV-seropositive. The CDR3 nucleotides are TGTGCCAGCAGCGTAGGAGGGGGCCTCGACTACGAGCAGTACTTC. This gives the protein CASSVGGGLDYEQYF.